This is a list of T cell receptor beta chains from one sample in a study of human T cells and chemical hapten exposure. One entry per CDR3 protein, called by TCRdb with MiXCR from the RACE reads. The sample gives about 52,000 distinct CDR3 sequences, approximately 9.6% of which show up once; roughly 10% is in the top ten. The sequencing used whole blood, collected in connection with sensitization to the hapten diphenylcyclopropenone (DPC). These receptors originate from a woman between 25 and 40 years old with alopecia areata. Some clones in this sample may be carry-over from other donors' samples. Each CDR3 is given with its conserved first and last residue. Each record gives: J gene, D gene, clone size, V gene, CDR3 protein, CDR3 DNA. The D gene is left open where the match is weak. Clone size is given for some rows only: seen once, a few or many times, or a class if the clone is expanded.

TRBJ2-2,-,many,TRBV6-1,CASRPGNTGELFF,TGTGCCAGCAGACCGGGGAACACCGGGGAGCTGTTTTTT
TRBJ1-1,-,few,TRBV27,CASSLGRVGTEAFF,TGTGCCAGCAGTTTGGGCAGGGTGGGAACTGAAGCTTTCTTT
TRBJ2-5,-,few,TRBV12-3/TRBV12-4,CASCPVASEIGTQYF,TGTGCCAGCTGCCCCGTGGCCAGCGAAATCGGGACCCAGTACTTC
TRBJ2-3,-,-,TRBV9,CASSATQRASTDTQYF,TGTGCCAGCAGCGCGACCCAACGTGCTAGCACAGATACGCAGTATTTT
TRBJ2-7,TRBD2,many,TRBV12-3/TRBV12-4,CASSLRRGSSYEQYF,TGTGCCAGCAGTTTAAGGCGGGGGTCCTCCTACGAGCAGTACTTC
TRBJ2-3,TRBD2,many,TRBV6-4,CASSDSTSGGGTDTQYF,TGTGCCAGCAGTGACTCGACTAGCGGGGGGGGCACAGATACGCAGTATTTT
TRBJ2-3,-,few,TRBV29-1,CSVVEAGCTDTQYF,TGCAGCGTTGTTGAGGCGGGCTGCACAGATACGCAGTATTTT
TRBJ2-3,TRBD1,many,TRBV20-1,CSARDWGQQADTQYF,TGCAGTGCTAGAGATTGGGGACAGCAAGCAGATACGCAGTATTTT
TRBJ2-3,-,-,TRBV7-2,CASSLSGAHTDTQYF,TGTGCCAGCAGCTTATCAGGGGCGCACACAGATACGCAGTATTTT
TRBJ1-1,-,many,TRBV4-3,CASSQATGFKTEAFF,TGCGCCAGCAGCCAAGCTACGGGGTTTAAAACTGAAGCTTTCTTT
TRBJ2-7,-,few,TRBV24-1,CATSEQGYEQYF,TGTGCCACCAGTGAGCAGGGTTACGAGCAGTACTTC
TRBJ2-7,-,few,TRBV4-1,CASSQGLGSYEQYF,TGCGCCAGCAGCCAAGGTCTGGGGTCCTACGAGCAGTACTTC